Presented here are 4 T cell receptor beta chains from one specimen sequenced in a study of response to subunit inactivated influenza vaccine. TCRdb itself ran the RT-PCR reads through MiXCR, one entry per CDR3 protein. This table holds more than 450,000 distinct CDR3 sequences, 10% to 15% found once. Sample: PBMCs from blood, taken on the day of vaccination. These receptors all come from a man aged 45 to 65 who received an inactivated influenza vaccine.

The V gene is TRBV11-2, the J gene TRBJ2-5; D could derive from TRBD1 or TRBD2 (5 bases each). V was clipped by 4 bases and J by 4 bases, with 13 bases between them. Germline V gene sequence: CDR1 SGHAT, CDR2 FQNNGV. This CDR3 has 14 residues. The CDR3: CASSSWDAAETQYF. Here the CDR3 DNA reads TGTGCCAGCAGCTCCTGGGACGCCGCAGAGACCCAGTACTTC.

This clonotype was counted a few times. The chain combines TRBV29-1 with TRBJ1-5, with 7 bases matching TRBD1. V was clipped by 4 bases and J by 5 bases; unmatched bases: 5. The CDR3 spans 13 residues. Germline CDR1 SQVTM, CDR2 ANQGSEA. The CDR3 here is CSVGQGGDQPQHF. The CDR3 bases are TGCAGCGTTGGACAGGGAGGCGATCAGCCCCAGCATTTT.

This clonotype occurred a few times. This sequence joins TRBV5-1 and TRBJ2-7; 9 positions match TRBD1. Trimming took 4 bases from V and 7 from J; bases not matched to a gene: 9. This CDR3 contains 14 residues. The germline V gene has CDR1 SGHRS and CDR2 YFSETQ. CDR3 region: CASSPVGQGREQYF. The CDR3 DNA is TGCGCCAGCAGCCCTGTCGGACAGGGGAGAGAGCAGTACTTC.

The chain couples TRBV18 to TRBJ1-5; TRBD1 matches at 7 bases. The CDR3 totals 15 residues. The J segment lost 4 bases and the V segment lost 2 bases, leaving 5 bases of the junction unmatched. Germline CDR1 and CDR2: KGHSH and LQKENI. The CDR3 is CASSPNRGGNQPQHF. The CDR3 coding sequence is TGTGCCAGCTCACCAAACAGGGGTGGGAATCAGCCCCAGCATTTT.